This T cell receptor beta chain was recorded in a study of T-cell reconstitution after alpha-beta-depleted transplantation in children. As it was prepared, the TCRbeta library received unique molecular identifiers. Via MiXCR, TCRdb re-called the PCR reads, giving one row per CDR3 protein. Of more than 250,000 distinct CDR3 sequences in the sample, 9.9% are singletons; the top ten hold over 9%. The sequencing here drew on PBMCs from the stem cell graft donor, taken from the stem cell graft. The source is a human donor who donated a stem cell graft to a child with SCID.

The chain's CDR3 is CASSFRDRTYNEQFF. CDR3 DNA sequence: TGTGCCAGCAGTTTCCGGGACAGGACCTACAATGAGCAGTTCTTC. The chain recombines TRBV6-5 with TRBJ2-1; 8 bases line up with TRBD1. Germline V gene sequence: CDR1 MNHEY, CDR2 SVGAGI. CDR3 length: 15 amino acids. The V and J ends lost 4 bases and 2 bases, in that order; junction bases with no gene match: 4.